The clone carrying this TCR beta chain was counted only a few times. The antigen is not known. In this cohort, patients with other autoimmune diseases, uncontrolled infections, pregnancy or lactation were excluded. PBMCs were density-gradient isolated from about 9.6 ml fresh blood. This entry belongs to a study of Graves' ophthalmopathy and Graves' hyperthyroidism. Findings of the study overall: Blood samples also showed most expanded thyroid clonotypes exceeding 0.001 frequency.

RNA transcripts served as template for amplifying TCR beta CDR3 sequences. Amplification began with first-round RT-PCR using HTBI primers, then second-round multiplex PCR was performed. Using its own MiXCR run on the multiplex PCR reads, TCRdb lists one record per CDR3 protein. Of more than 40,000 distinct CDR3 sequences listed, around 48% are singletons. V lost 0 bases and J 2 bases, leaving 17 bases between the germline ends. Germline values: CDR1 DFQATT, CDR2 SNEGSKA (reference sequence). CDR3 length: 16 residues. The source material was peripheral blood. V and J are TRBV20-1 and TRBJ2-7; TRBD1 might be the D (5 bases). The receptor comes from an adult man with Graves' ophthalmopathy. The CDR3 DNA reads as TGCAGTGCTAGAGACGCTCAAGGGGTTGGGCCCTACGAGCAGTACTTC. Its protein is CSARDAQGVGPYEQYF.